This T cell receptor beta chain came from a study of cytomegalovirus exposure and HLA in healthy donors. Germline assignment: CDR1 LGHNT and CDR2 FRNRAP. V was pared by 1 base and J by 5 bases, with 17 bases between. There are 16 residues in the CDR3. Study-wide points: Later analysis associated a missense DCLRE1C variant with TCR beta V- and J-gene trimming. Associated with HLA alleles at 0.05 false discovery rate in a later analysis were some 18,000 TCR beta sequences.

The PCR ran on 60 Vbeta and 13 Jbeta primers. TCRdb keeps only in-frame clones here, not all; method: immunoSEQ multiplex PCR. Of approximately 150,000 clones in the sample, 82% were seen once. Of note for this clone: What it binds is unknown.

What was sequenced was PBMCs. This receptor was obtained from a male donor in good health and CMV-seronegative. The chain combines TRBV12-5 with TRBJ2-5; weak D call: TRBD1 (6 bases). CDR3 residues: CASGLDTGYSRETQYF. The CDR3 nucleotides are TGTGCTAGTGGTTTGGATACAGGGTACTCAAGGGAGACCCAGTACTTC.